Reported below is one TCR beta chain. No antigen is known for it. The CDR3 length is 16 residues. CDR1 and CDR2 (germline): SGHNT, YYREEE (reference sequence). Losses at the gene ends were 3 bases for V and 4 bases for J; bases not matched to a gene: 11. This sample stems from a study of radiation and T cells in renal cell carcinoma. Study context: Nephrectomy followed 15 Gy stereotactic body radiation by 4 weeks.

Libraries were prepared by immunoSEQ multiplex PCR; TCRdb keeps only in-frame clonotypes and omits some of them. The repertoire holds about 150,000 clones, with 88% as singletons. Study-wide results and limits: In blood, top tumor clones expanded by 2 weeks, shrinking by 4. Pretreatment tumor biopsies were lacking, so baseline clonotypes are unknown.

Time point defined: baseline pretreatment blood. Treatment here: 15 Gy SBRT to primary tumor, nephrectomy 4 weeks later. After SBRT, blood was collected at 2 and 4 weeks, plus baseline. The sequences come from blood, collected from a patient whose treatment included radiotherapy and nephrectomy. The receptor was derived from a woman in her sixties or seventies with renal cell carcinoma. The chain has TRBV5-4 and TRBJ2-5, with TRBD1 matching 8 bases. The CDR3 DNA reads TGTGCCAGCAGCTCAACCCAAGGCAGGGGGCGAGAGACCCAGTACTTC. Translating it yields CASSSTQGRGRETQYF.